This T cell receptor (beta chain) was profiled in a study of shared clonotypes between healthy human individuals. Study conclusions and caveats: Four donors showed sharing of approximately 4.7% of naive CD4 clonotypes.

Running of the assay took place at deep level. Using immunoSEQ multiplex PCR, the repertoire was profiled, and TCRdb retains in-frame clones only, with some absent. Among approximately 82,000 clones listed, 60% to 65% were seen once. Germline V CDR1 and CDR2: SEHNR, FQNEAQ (reference sequence). J gave up 4 bases and V 5 bases, and 12 bases lay outside the gene matches. This CDR3 region has 16 residues. Remarks on this clone: Its specificity is not known.

The chain has TRBV7-9 and TRBJ2-3; 7 bases match TRBD2. This receptor was obtained from a man in his thirties or forties in good health. Specimen: memory CD8+ T cells sorted from blood. Noted subset: CD45RO+ cells pooled with CCR7-negative TemRA cells. Here the CDR3 DNA reads TGTGCCAGCAGCCCCCGTAGCGGGTCGAACGCAGATACGCAGTATTTT. Encoded protein: CASSPRSGSNADTQYF.